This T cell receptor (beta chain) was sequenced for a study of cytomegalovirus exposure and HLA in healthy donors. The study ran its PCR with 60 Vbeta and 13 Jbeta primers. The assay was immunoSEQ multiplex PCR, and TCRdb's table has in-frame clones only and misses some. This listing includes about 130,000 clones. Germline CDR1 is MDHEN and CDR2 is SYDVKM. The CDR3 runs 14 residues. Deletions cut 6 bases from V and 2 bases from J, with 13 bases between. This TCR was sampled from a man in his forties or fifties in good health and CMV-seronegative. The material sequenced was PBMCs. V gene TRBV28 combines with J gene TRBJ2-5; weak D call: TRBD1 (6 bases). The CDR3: CASSPRGRQETQYF. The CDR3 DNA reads TGTGCCAGCAGCCCCAGGGGCCGACAAGAGACCCAGTACTTC.